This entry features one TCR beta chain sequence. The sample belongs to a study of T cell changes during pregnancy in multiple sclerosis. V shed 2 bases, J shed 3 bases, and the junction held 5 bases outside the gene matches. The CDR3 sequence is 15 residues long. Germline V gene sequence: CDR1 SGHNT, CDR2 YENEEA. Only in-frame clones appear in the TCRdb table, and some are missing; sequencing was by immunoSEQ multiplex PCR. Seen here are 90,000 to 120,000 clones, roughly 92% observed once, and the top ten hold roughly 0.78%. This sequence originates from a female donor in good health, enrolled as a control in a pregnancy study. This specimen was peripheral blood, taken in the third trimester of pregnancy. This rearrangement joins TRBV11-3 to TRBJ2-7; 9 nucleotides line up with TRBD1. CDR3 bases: TGTGCCAGCAGCTTAAGGGTGGGACAGGGCTACGAGCAGTACTTC. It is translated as CASSLRVGQGYEQYF.